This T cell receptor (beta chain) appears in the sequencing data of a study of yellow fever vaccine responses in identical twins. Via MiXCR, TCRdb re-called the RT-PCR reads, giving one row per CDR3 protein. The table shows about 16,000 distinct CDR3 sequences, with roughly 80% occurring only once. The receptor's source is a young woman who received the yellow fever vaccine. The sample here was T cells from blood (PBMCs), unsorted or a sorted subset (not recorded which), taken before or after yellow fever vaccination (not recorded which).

CDR3 bases: TGTGCCAGCAGCTTAGGGGTACAGGCCACCGGGGAGCTGTTTTTT. Protein product: CASSLGVQATGELFF. The V and J genes are TRBV11-2 and TRBJ2-2; D perhaps matches TRBD1 (5 bases). The CDR3 loop spans 15 amino acids. Germline CDR1 reads SGHAT; CDR2 reads FQNNGV. With 1 base removed from V and 4 bases from J, the gap between germline ends came to 10 bases.